This entry is about one T cell receptor beta chain. Its specificity is unknown. The data are from a study of T cell responses to AZD1222 COVID-19 vaccine. Study as a whole: It was second doses at about 4 or about 12 weeks that were pooled.

Whole-study results and caveats: At study baseline, merely six AZD1222 recipients were seropositive.

The repertoire was sequenced with immunoSEQ multiplex PCR; TCRdb's copy has only in-frame clones and lacks some. Here the sample spans about 120,000 clones, around 92% being singletons. The CDR3 runs to 17 residues. V was shortened by 2 bases and J by 6 bases, with 20 bases between the two germline ends. Germline CDR1 and CDR2: LGHNA and YSLEER. The source material was peripheral blood, sampled on day 0 of AZD1222 vaccination. The clonotype originates from an adult in good health. This chain joins TRBV4-3 and TRBJ2-1; no firm D call. The CDR3 nucleotides read TGCGCCAGCAGCCAAAGTCAGGTCGGAGAAGTGTCCAATGAGCAGTTCTTC. This encodes CASSQSQVGEVSNEQFF.